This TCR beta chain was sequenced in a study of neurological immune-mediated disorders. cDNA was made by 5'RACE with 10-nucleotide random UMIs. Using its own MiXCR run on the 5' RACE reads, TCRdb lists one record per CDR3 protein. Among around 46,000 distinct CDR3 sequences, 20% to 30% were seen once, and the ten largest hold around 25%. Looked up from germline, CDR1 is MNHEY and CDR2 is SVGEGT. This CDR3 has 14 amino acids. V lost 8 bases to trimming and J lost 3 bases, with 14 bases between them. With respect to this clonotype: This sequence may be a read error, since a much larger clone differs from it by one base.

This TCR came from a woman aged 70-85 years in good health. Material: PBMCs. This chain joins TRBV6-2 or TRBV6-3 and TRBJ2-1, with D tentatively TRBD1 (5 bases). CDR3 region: CASVSRASYNEQFF. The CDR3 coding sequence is TGTGCCAGCGTCTCCAGGGCCAGCTACAATGAGCAGTTCTTC.